The 24 T cell receptor beta chains below come from one sample, sequenced in a study of shared clonotypes between healthy human individuals. As defined, naive CD8 cells were CD45RO-negative and positively selected for CCR7, with terminally differentiated effector memory CD45RA+ cells excluded. This table comes from immunoSEQ multiplex PCR, and its TCRdb copy is limited to in-frame clones, with some not included. This sample has roughly 650,000 clones; roughly 96% occur once, and the top ten carry about 0.12%. The sequenced sample consisted of naive CD8+ T cells sorted from blood. The receptor source for this set is a woman aged 25 to 45 in good health.

This chain links TRBV7-9 with TRBJ1-1; D might be TRBD1 (5 bases). The length of the CDR3 is 16 residues. Germline loops: CDR1 SEHNR, CDR2 FQNEAQ (reference sequence). Trimming took off 5 bases at V and 4 bases at J, with 20 bases between the two ends. The CDR3 region is CASSAPPGASVTEAFF. CDR3 nucleotide sequence: TGTGCCAGCAGCGCCCCCCCCGGGGCGTCGGTCACTGAAGCTTTCTTT. Filled out from reference TRBV7-9 and TRBJ1-1, the complete variable domain reads DTGVSQNPRHKITKRGQNVTFRCDPISEHNRLYWYRQTLGQGPEFLTYFQNEAQLEKSRLLSDRFSAERPKGSFSTLEIQRTEQGDSAMYLCASSAPPGASVTEAFFGQGTRLTVV.

This clone occurred once. The V gene is TRBV28, the J gene TRBJ1-5; D possibly corresponds to TRBD1 (6 bases). The CDR3 runs to 13 residues. V was pared by 3 bases and J by 8 bases, with 11 bases between. The germline V gene has CDR1 MDHEN and CDR2 SYDVKM. In nucleotides, the CDR3 is TGTGCCAGCAGTTTGGTCAGGGGTGAGCCCCAGCATTTT. This sequence encodes CASSLVRGEPQHF.

The chain is built from TRBV7-8 and TRBJ2-3; D gene unclear. V dropped 10 bases and J dropped 3 bases, with 5 bases sitting between them. The CDR3 contains 10 residues. Germline V gives CDR1 SGHVS, CDR2 FQNEAQ. In nucleotides, the CDR3 is TGTGCCACCGTTACAGATACGCAGTATTTT. Its translation is CATVTDTQYF.

CDR3 loop: CAWSEGTSGNTDTQYF. CDR3 nucleotides: TGTGCCTGGAGTGAGGGGACTAGCGGAAACACAGATACGCAGTATTTT. The V gene is TRBV30, the J gene TRBJ2-3; the match to TRBD2 covers 11 bases. This CDR3 has 16 residues. Germline trimming cut 1 base from V and 2 bases from J; bases unmatched to any gene: 5. Per the germline V gene, CDR1 is GTSNPN and CDR2 is SVGIG (reference sequence).

The V and J genes are TRBV5-1 and TRBJ1-2; 9 nucleotides line up with TRBD1. In germline, CDR1 is SGHRS, CDR2 YFSETQ. V shed 4 bases, J shed 7 bases, and the junction held 17 bases outside the gene matches. CDR3 length equals 17 residues. The CDR3 nucleotides are TGCGCCAGCAGCCCGGACAATACAGGGGGCGAGTTAGGTGGCTACACCTTC. It codes for CASSPDNTGGELGGYTF.

The chain links TRBV7-9 to TRBJ2-7; D might be TRBD2 (6 bases). The CDR3 is 13 residues long. From germline, CDR1 is SEHNR and CDR2 FQNEAQ (reference sequence). V lost 5 bases and J 7 bases, leaving 15 bases between the germline ends. The CDR3 region has the DNA TGTGCCAGCAGCCGATCGACTAGATCGGAGCAGTACTTC. This sequence encodes CASSRSTRSEQYF.

The chain links TRBV2 to TRBJ2-3, with TRBD1 matching 8 bases. CDR1 and CDR2 (germline): SNHLY, FYNNEI. The CDR3 length is 14 residues. J lost 4 bases, V lost 5 bases, and 5 bases had no gene match. CDR3: CASSTGQGSDTQYF. The CDR3 nucleotides are TGTGCCAGCAGTACAGGACAGGGTTCAGATACGCAGTATTTT.

Details on this clone: The same CDR3 can be traced to other DNA sequences in this sample. The chain has TRBV5-6 and TRBJ1-1, with D unresolved. CDR1 and CDR2 from the germline V gene are SGHDT and YYEEEE. Trimming cost V 2 bases and J 1 base, with 9 bases left between them. CDR3 size: 14 residues. The DNA for the CDR3 is TGTGCCAGCAGCTTAGCTGGTTGGAACACTGAAGCTTTCTTT. Translated, it gives CASSLAGWNTEAFF.

This clone has just a few counts. The V call is TRBV28, the J call TRBJ1-5; 9 bases map to TRBD1. V lost 10 bases and J lost 4; bases outside the gene matches: 5. Germline V gene lookup returns CDR1 MDHEN and CDR2 SYDVKM. The CDR3 extends over 13 amino acids. This CDR3 reads CAIRDRANQPQHF. CDR3 coding DNA: TGTGCCATTCGGGACAGGGCAAATCAGCCCCAGCATTTT.

The V gene is TRBV6-5, the J gene TRBJ1-5; D is unclear. This CDR3 comprises 12 residues. V was cut by 5 bases and J by 8 bases, with 10 bases left in between. Per the germline V gene, CDR1 is MNHEY and CDR2 is SVGAGI. This chain's CDR3 is CASSPTLEPQHF. The CDR3 DNA follows: TGTGCCAGCAGTCCCACCTTAGAGCCCCAGCATTTT.

With respect to this clone: A read error may account for a junction end that differs from germline. The genes are TRBV19 and TRBJ2-1; 13 positions agree with TRBD2. The CDR3 is 16 amino acids. Germline lookup yields CDR1 LNHDA and CDR2 SQIVND (reference sequence). The CDR3 sequence: CASSIGTSGIDNEQFF. The CDR3 coding sequence is TGTGCCAGTAGCATAGGGACTAGCGGGATAGACAATGAGCAGTTCTTC.

The chain links TRBV19 to TRBJ1-1, with TRBD1 matching over 9 bases. Germline CDR1 is LNHDA and CDR2 is SQIVND (reference sequence). The V segment lost 7 bases and the J segment 3 bases; nucleotides outside the gene matches: 6. CDR3 length: 14 amino acids. The CDR3, as DNA: TGTGCCAGTAATCAGGGACAGGGTGACACTGAAGCTTTCTTT. This translates into CASNQGQGDTEAFF.

The rearrangement links TRBV21-1 to TRBJ2-7; the DNA was not compared with TRBD2, the D call given in the table. TRBV21-1 is listed as a pseudogene. The CDR3 spans 15 residues. In nucleotides, the CDR3 is TGTGCCAGCAGCCCGGGACTCCTGGGCTCCTACGAGCAGTACTTC. This gives the protein CASSPGLLGSYEQYF.

In DNA, the CDR3 is TGCACCAGCAGCCAAGACAGGGGAAACGAGCAGTACTTC. Translation gives CTSSQDRGNEQYF. This chain joins TRBV1 and TRBJ2-7; TRBD1 is the table's D call, not checked against the DNA. TRBV1 is a listed pseudogene. CDR3 length equals 13 residues.

The chain carries TRBV7-9 and TRBJ2-7; 7 nucleotides agree with TRBD1. The CDR3 runs to 15 residues. The V segment lost 5 bases and the J segment 0 bases; nucleotides outside the gene matches: 7. CDR1 is SEHNR, CDR2 FQNEAQ, per germline (reference sequence). In nucleotides, the CDR3 is TGTGCCAGCAGCCCGCCGGACAGGCACTCCTACGAGCAGTACTTC. As protein: CASSPPDRHSYEQYF.

The chain employs TRBV19 and TRBJ2-3, with 9 bases aligning to TRBD2. V lost 5 bases to trimming and J lost 0 bases; unmatched junction nucleotides: 6. Looked up from germline, CDR1 is LNHDA and CDR2 is SQIVND (reference sequence). CDR3 length: 16 amino acids. CDR3 in DNA: TGTGCCAGTAGTCCAAGGACTAGCGAGAGCACAGATACGCAGTATTTT. This encodes CASSPRTSESTDTQYF.

The V and J genes are TRBV7-9 and TRBJ1-1; D is undetermined. CDR3 length equals 14 residues. Germline CDR1 SEHNR, CDR2 FQNEAQ (reference sequence). V lost 5 bases and J lost 2, with 12 bases in between. As DNA, the CDR3 is TGTGCCAGCAGCGCCACCCACATTAACACTGAAGCTTTCTTT. Its protein product is CASSATHINTEAFF.

The rearrangement joins TRBV28 to TRBJ2-7; 8 bases line up with TRBD1. The CDR3 totals 16 residues. The junction had 12 bases not matched to a gene; V was cut back by 5 bases and J by 3 bases. The germline V gene has CDR1 MDHEN and CDR2 SYDVKM. Written as DNA, the CDR3 is TGTGCCAGCAGTCCTAAACAGGGGGTGACAATCTACGAGCAGTACTTC. Translating gives CASSPKQGVTIYEQYF.

The V and J genes are TRBV9 and TRBJ2-6; D uncertain. This CDR3 has 13 residues. The ends were cut back, 0 bases at V and 2 bases at J, with 0 bases in the middle. CDR1 SGDLS and CDR2 YYNGEE come from the germline V gene. CDR3 sequence: CASSVAGANVLTF. The DNA of the CDR3 is TGTGCCAGCAGCGTAGCTGGGGCCAACGTCCTGACTTTC. The variable domain in full, completed from reference TRBV9 and TRBJ2-6, reads DSGVTQTPKHLITATGQRVTLRCSPRSGDLSVYWYQQSLDQGLQFLIQYYNGEERAKGNILERFSAQQFPDLHSELNLSSLELGDSALYFCASSVAGANVLTFGAGSRLTVL.

This sequence joins TRBV19 and TRBJ2-2; D may be TRBD1 or TRBD2 (5 bases each). Germline V lookup: CDR1 LNHDA, CDR2 SQIVND (reference sequence). V was pared by 4 bases and J by 2 bases, with 17 bases between. The length of the CDR3 is 17 residues. The DNA of the CDR3 is TGTGCCAGTAGTAACCAATATTGGGACGGTAACACCGGGGAGCTGTTTTTT. Its protein is CASSNQYWDGNTGELFF.

The CDR3: CASSVTGSPGELFF. The CDR3 region has the DNA TGTGCCAGCAGTGTTACAGGGAGCCCCGGGGAGCTGTTTTTT. V is TRBV27 and J is TRBJ2-2; TRBD1 might be the D (6 bases). The germline CDR1 and CDR2 sequences are MNHEY and SMNVEV (reference sequence). There are 14 residues in the CDR3. V was clipped by 5 bases and J by 6 bases, with 13 bases between them.

This chain connects TRBV7-8 to TRBJ2-3; D is unresolved. The V end was cut by 5 bases, the J end by 2 bases, with 14 bases between. Germline values: CDR1 SGHVS, CDR2 FQNEAQ. The CDR3 loop spans 15 amino acids. CDR3 in DNA: TGTGCCAGCAGCCCAGTTGCAGGTTTCACAGATACGCAGTATTTT. It is translated as CASSPVAGFTDTQYF.

The genes are TRBV28 and TRBJ1-6, with TRBD1 as a possible D gene (6 bases). Germline assignment: CDR1 MDHEN and CDR2 SYDVKM. Trimming removed 3 bases at V and 9 bases at J, with 12 bases between. There are 14 residues in the CDR3. CDR3 bases: TGTGCCAGCAGTTTGACAGGTTCTGGTTCACCCCTCCACTTT. Its translation: CASSLTGSGSPLHF.

The rearrangement joins TRBV9 to TRBJ1-3, with TRBD1 as a possible D gene (5 bases). Germline V gives CDR1 SGDLS, CDR2 YYNGEE. V lost 0 bases and J lost 1, with 8 bases in between. The CDR3 sequence is 15 residues long. CDR3 DNA sequence: TGTGCCAGCAGCGTAGACGGACATTCTGGAAACACCATATATTTT. As protein: CASSVDGHSGNTIYF.